Listed below are T cell receptor beta chains from one sample, sequenced in a study of early T cells in non-severe SARS-CoV-2 infection. In TCRdb, the 5' RACE reads were re-called with MiXCR into one record per CDR3 protein. Among about 55,000 distinct CDR3 sequences listed, more than 12% were seen once. Here the sequenced sample was whole blood, taken at baseline. The source is an adult who was a healthcare worker with PCR-confirmed SARS-CoV-2 infection or an uninfected control (not recorded which). Both conserved end residues are part of each CDR3. Fields, in order: D gene, V gene, clone size, J gene, CDR3 protein, CDR3 DNA. D genes are given only for firm matches. Clone sizes are given selectively: once, few, many, or a class where the clone is expanded.

TRBD2	TRBV2	many	TRBJ2-1	CATLPTSLNNEQFF	TGTGCCACCCTTCCGACTAGCTTGAACAATGAGCAGTTCTTC
.	TRBV19	.	TRBJ2-1	CASSIDQGNEGQFF	TGTGCCAGTAGTATAGACCAGGGCAATGAGGGGCAGTTCTTC
.	TRBV5-1	.	TRBJ2-1	CASRKDSYNEQFF	TGCGCCAGCAGGAAGGACTCCTACAATGAGCAGTTCTTC
TRBD1	TRBV2	.	TRBJ1-2	CASGATGSKGYTF	TGTGCCAGCGGCGCGACAGGGTCAAAGGGCTACACCTTC
.	TRBV3-1	.	TRBJ2-7	CASSPAASGYEQYF	TGTGCCAGCAGCCCCGCTGCCTCCGGGTACGAGCAGTACTTC
.	TRBV11-2	many	TRBJ2-4	CASTFSLAGNIQYF	TGTGCCAGCACCTTCTCCCTAGCTGGAAACATTCAGTACTTC
TRBD2	TRBV20-1	.	TRBJ2-3	CSASRLAGNADTQYF	TGCAGTGCTAGTAGGCTAGCGGGAAACGCAGATACGCAGTATTTT
TRBD1	TRBV2	few	TRBJ2-2	CASVRDRGAGELFF	TGTGCCAGCGTCCGGGACAGGGGGGCCGGGGAGCTGTTTTTT
.	TRBV18	.	TRBJ2-3	CASSPPGAADTQYF	TGTGCCAGCTCACCACCGGGGGCTGCAGATACGCAGTATTTT
TRBD2	TRBV5-1	.	TRBJ2-7	CASRTSGDSYEQYF	TGCGCCAGCAGGACTAGCGGGGACTCCTACGAGCAGTACTTC
.	TRBV10-2	few	TRBJ1-1	CASSESGTNKAFF	TGCGCCAGCAGTGAGTCGGGGACAAACAAAGCTTTCTTT
TRBD2	TRBV28	.	TRBJ2-5	CASSTMMSGGTYQETQYF	TGTGCCAGCAGTACTATGATGAGCGGGGGGACGTACCAAGAGACCCAGTACTTC
TRBD1	TRBV20-1	few	TRBJ2-3	CSASPHRGRFDTQYF	TGCAGTGCTAGTCCTCACAGGGGGAGATTTGATACGCAGTATTTT
.	TRBV27	.	TRBJ2-7	CASSPSDQSSYEQYF	TGTGCCAGCAGCCCCTCGGACCAGAGCTCCTACGAGCAGTACTTC
.	TRBV12-3/TRBV12-4	few	TRBJ1-5	CASSLGTQPQHF	TGTGCCAGCAGTTTAGGGACCCAGCCCCAGCATTTT
.	TRBV11-3	few	TRBJ2-7	CASSVGASYEQYF	TGTGCCAGCAGTGTAGGGGCTTCCTACGAGCAGTACTTC
.	TRBV10-1	.	TRBJ2-7	CASSDRPGEQYF	TGCGCCAGCAGTGACAGGCCGGGTGAGCAGTACTTC
TRBD2	TRBV13	.	TRBJ2-7	CASSVRREGINEQYF	TGTGCCAGCAGTGTTCGGCGGGAGGGCATTAACGAGCAGTACTTC
TRBD2	TRBV12-3/TRBV12-4	.	TRBJ2-5	CASSPSGGSGKEETQYF	TGTGCCAGCAGCCCTTCCGGGGGTAGCGGGAAGGAAGAGACCCAGTACTTC
.	TRBV20-1	.	TRBJ2-3	CSAENTDTQYF	TGCAGTGCTGAGAACACAGATACGCAGTATTTT
.	TRBV3-1	few	TRBJ2-7	CASSQRWVGDEQYF	TGTGCCAGCAGCCAAAGATGGGTTGGCGACGAGCAGTACTTC
TRBD2	TRBV10-3	few	TRBJ2-7	CAISDGTNYEQYF	TGTGCCATCAGTGACGGGACTAACTACGAGCAGTACTTC
.	TRBV7-8	.	TRBJ1-1	CASSLLITGGTEAFF	TGTGCCAGCAGCTTACTCATAACGGGGGGCACTGAAGCTTTCTTT
TRBD1	TRBV5-6	few	TRBJ1-2	CASSFADRARDYGYTF	TGTGCCAGCAGCTTTGCCGACAGGGCCAGGGACTATGGCTACACCTTC
.	TRBV6-5	few	TRBJ2-3	CASSYYRATDTQYF	TGTGCCAGCAGTTACTACAGGGCCACAGATACGCAGTATTTT
TRBD2	TRBV6-2/TRBV6-3	.	TRBJ2-3	CASRLAGTDTQYF	TGTGCCAGCAGACTAGCGGGGACAGATACGCAGTATTTT
.	TRBV12-3/TRBV12-4	few	TRBJ1-5	CASSLLRGAPGNQPQHF	TGTGCCAGCAGTTTATTGCGGGGGGCGCCCGGCAATCAGCCCCAGCATTTT
.	TRBV3-1	.	TRBJ2-3	CASSPASSSTDTQYF	TGTGCCAGCAGCCCGGCTAGCTCTAGCACAGATACGCAGTATTTT
.	TRBV4-1	many	TRBJ1-6	CASSQVPGPRTPLHF	TGCGCCAGCAGCCAAGTCCCGGGCCCAAGGACACCCCTCCACTTT
TRBD2	TRBV3-1	many	TRBJ2-4	CASSQERRYGGGAKNIQYF	TGTGCCAGCAGCCAAGAAAGAAGATATGGCGGGGGAGCCAAAAACATTCAGTACTTC
TRBD2	TRBV2	.	TRBJ2-5	CASSPTSGGAGETQYF	TGTGCCAGCAGCCCCACTAGCGGGGGGGCGGGAGAGACCCAGTACTTC
TRBD2	TRBV5-1	.	TRBJ2-3	CASSSPGTSGRFGTDTQYF	TGCGCCAGCAGCTCCCCCGGGACTAGCGGGAGATTTGGCACAGATACGCAGTATTTT
.	TRBV4-2	few	TRBJ1-5	CASSQGADYSNQPQHF	TGTGCCAGCAGCCAAGGGGCAGACTATAGCAATCAGCCCCAGCATTTT
.	TRBV27	.	TRBJ1-4	CASRYSHNEKLFF	TGTGCCAGTCGGTATAGCCATAATGAAAAACTGTTTTTT
.	TRBV25-1	few	TRBJ2-5	CASSGIGSDRRERKETQYF	TGTGCCAGCAGTGGCATAGGGTCGGACAGAAGGGAGAGGAAGGAGACCCAGTACTTC
.	TRBV7-9	few	TRBJ1-2	CASSFAGRGDGYTF	TGTGCCAGCAGCTTTGCAGGGAGGGGAGATGGCTACACCTTC
TRBD1	TRBV5-5	.	TRBJ1-2	CASSFGAGGANYGYTF	TGTGCCAGCAGCTTCGGGGCAGGGGGCGCTAACTATGGCTACACCTTC
TRBD1	TRBV6-2/TRBV6-3	many	TRBJ1-6	CASSQSGRDRLNTSPLHF	TGTGCCAGCAGCCAATCGGGCAGGGACAGATTGAATACTTCACCCCTCCACTTT
TRBD1	TRBV20-1	few	TRBJ1-1	CSAPGTGKNTEAFF	TGCAGTGCCCCAGGGACAGGGAAGAACACTGAAGCTTTCTTT
TRBD2	TRBV29-1	few	TRBJ2-2	CSVALAGGTGELFF	TGCAGCGTAGCGCTAGCGGGAGGCACCGGGGAGCTGTTTTTT